A selection of T cell receptor beta chains follows, all from one sample in a study of CD8 T cells in ankylosing spondylitis. In TCRdb, the 5' RACE reads were re-called with MiXCR into one record per CDR3 protein. In the table there are about 240,000 distinct CDR3 sequences, over 8.5% of which are singletons. Sequenced material: blood, either unsorted or a sorted T cell fraction (not recorded which). The receptor set was obtained from a male donor with ankylosing spondylitis or in good health (not recorded which). The CDR3 runs from the conserved cysteine through the conserved F or W. The order of the fields is CDR3 protein, V gene, clone size. Rows may omit the clone size; those that give it use once, few, many or a size class.

CASRGGSRGTYNEQFF	TRBV3-1	many
CSARPGLAGRGDTQYF	TRBV20-1	many
CSAPGYGYTF	TRBV20-1	few
CSARPGPSYEQYF	TRBV20-1	many
CASSLGGPNTGELFF	TRBV12-3/TRBV12-4	many
CASSHSNFSQENNEQFF	TRBV14	many
CSAPDGAEAFF	TRBV29-1	many
CASSRPGTGYEQYF	TRBV11-1	-
CASSSSFTSGKSYEQYF	TRBV6-2/TRBV6-3	many
CASGLPGQGEVQYF	TRBV12-5	few
CASSLQQRLDSPLHF	TRBV5-5	many
CASSLARGALSAGYTF	TRBV12-3/TRBV12-4	few
CACSSDRGRNTEAFF	TRBV7-8	-
CASSQAQGDNQPQHF	TRBV4-2	many
CSASGGANTGELFF	TRBV20-1	many
CASSPGTGSQPQHF	TRBV18	many
CASSSVFTGTGELFF	TRBV7-2	many
CASSSQGYDTDTQYF	TRBV5-1	many
CASSQGYRGNSPLHF	TRBV3-1	many
CASSLAEWYLSAEAFF	TRBV7-2	-
CSARVWRGNTGELFF	TRBV20-1	many
CASSLFGVGDQPQHF	TRBV27	many
CASGQDREGSYNSPLHF	TRBV5-1	-
CASSQDGRNTEAFF	TRBV4-3	-
CASSMTGLGTEAFF	TRBV12-3/TRBV12-4	many
CASSPSRVANEQYF	TRBV7-2	many
CSADLYNEQFF	TRBV20-1	once
CSVMGTEAFF	TRBV20-1	many
CASSTTGTSEAFF	TRBV12-3/TRBV12-4	many
CASSGGQNSPLHF	TRBV21-1	many
CASTGQGGHSNQPQHF	TRBV10-2	-
CASSLFDRAQNYGYTF	TRBV5-1	many
CASSLSQNTEAFF	TRBV5-1	-
CACSLGSSGANVLTF	TRBV6-2/TRBV6-3	-
CASSLAGDRAAEQFF	TRBV5-1	few
CASSLGGTGPDTQYF	TRBV5-1	many
CSASFGPVPENIQYF	TRBV20-1	many
CAITRSGDTDTQYF	TRBV10-3	many
CAISESPGETQYF	TRBV10-3	many
CATSRARQGPPLHF	TRBV15	-
CASSSFLMLAGSTDTQYF	TRBV11-1	many
CASSLRQGMSSYEQYF	TRBV27	few
CSAIIAGGNEQYF	TRBV20-1	many
CASSQGIQGTQHF	TRBV14	many
CASSLESGGTDTQYF	TRBV5-1	many
CASSLQPLKTGITEAFF	TRBV5-6	-
CSATPASGDSWLVPDTQYF	TRBV20-1	many
CASSQNVDRVNEQFF	TRBV4-3	many
CAISPLAGERNEQFF	TRBV10-3	many
CASSSAQGAPPLF	TRBV7-2	few
CASSLGRATNEKLFF	TRBV5-1	few
CASSQDGTLQETQYF	TRBV7-2	few
CASSLNSNGGYTF	TRBV7-2	-